Included here is one TCR beta chain sequence, with context. Original data processing: From reference gene primer amplification, estimates of nucleated cell counts were derived. Sequencing used immunoSEQ multiplex PCR; TCRdb keeps in-frame clones, though not all of them. The V and J calls and clone size come from that table; D and trimming were worked out from the DNA. Here the sample spans about 190,000 clones, more than 65% being singletons. The sample originates from a study of blood T cell repertoires in COVID-19. Sequencing was carried out using peripheral blood. The clonotype comes from a woman aged 80 or over with active or convalescent COVID-19.

CDR3 nucleotide sequence: TGTGCCAGCAGCCGAACGGGGGAAAAACTGTTTTTT. Translation gives CASSRTGEKLFF. The V and J genes are TRBV6-5 and TRBJ1-4; D is ambiguous. This CDR3 contains 12 residues. Germline loops: CDR1 MNHEY, CDR2 SVGAGI. V was trimmed by 6 bases and J by 8 bases, leaving 10 bases between them.